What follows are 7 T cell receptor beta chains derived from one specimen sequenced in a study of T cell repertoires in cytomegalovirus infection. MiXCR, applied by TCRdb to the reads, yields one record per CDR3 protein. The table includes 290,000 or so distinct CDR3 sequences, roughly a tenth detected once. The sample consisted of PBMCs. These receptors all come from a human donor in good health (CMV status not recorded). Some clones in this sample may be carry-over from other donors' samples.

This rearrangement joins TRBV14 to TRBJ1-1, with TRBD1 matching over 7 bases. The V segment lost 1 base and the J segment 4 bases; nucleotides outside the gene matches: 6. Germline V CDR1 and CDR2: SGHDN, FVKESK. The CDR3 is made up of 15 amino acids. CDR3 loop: CASSQGRDRVTEAFF. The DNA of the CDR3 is TGTGCCAGCAGCCAAGGCCGGGACAGAGTCACTGAAGCTTTCTTT.

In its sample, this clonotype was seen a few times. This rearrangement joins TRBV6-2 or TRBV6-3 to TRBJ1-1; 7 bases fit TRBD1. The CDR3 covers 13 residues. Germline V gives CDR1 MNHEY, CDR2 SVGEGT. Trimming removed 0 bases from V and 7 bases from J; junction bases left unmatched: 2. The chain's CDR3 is CASSYSGQVEAFF. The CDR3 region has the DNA TGTGCCAGCAGTTACTCCGGACAGGTTGAAGCTTTCTTT.

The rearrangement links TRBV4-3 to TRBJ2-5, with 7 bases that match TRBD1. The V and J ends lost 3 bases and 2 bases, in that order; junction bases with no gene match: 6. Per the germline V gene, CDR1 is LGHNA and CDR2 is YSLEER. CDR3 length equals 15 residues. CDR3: CASSQNRGWQETQYF. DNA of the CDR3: TGCGCCAGCAGCCAGAACAGGGGCTGGCAAGAGACCCAGTACTTC.

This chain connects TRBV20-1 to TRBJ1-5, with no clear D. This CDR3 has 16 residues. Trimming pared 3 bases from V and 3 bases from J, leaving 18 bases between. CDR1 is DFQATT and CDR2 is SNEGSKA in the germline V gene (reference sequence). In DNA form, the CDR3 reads TGCAGTGCTAGGGACGCGGGTAGGGCCCTCAATCAGCCCCAGCATTTT. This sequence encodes CSARDAGRALNQPQHF.

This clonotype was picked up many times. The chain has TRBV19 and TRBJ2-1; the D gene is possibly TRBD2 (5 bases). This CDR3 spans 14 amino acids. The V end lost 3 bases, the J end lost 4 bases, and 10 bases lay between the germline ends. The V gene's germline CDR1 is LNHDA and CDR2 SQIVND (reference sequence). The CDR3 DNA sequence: TGTGCCAGTAGTATTATCGGGGTTTACAATGAGCAGTTCTTC. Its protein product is CASSIIGVYNEQFF.

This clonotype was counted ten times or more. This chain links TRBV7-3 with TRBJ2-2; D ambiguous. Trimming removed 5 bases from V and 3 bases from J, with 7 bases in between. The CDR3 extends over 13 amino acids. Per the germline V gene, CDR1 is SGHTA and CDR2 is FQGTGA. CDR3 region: CASSPRYTGELFF. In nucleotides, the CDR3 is TGTGCCAGCAGCCCCCGATACACCGGGGAGCTGTTTTTT.

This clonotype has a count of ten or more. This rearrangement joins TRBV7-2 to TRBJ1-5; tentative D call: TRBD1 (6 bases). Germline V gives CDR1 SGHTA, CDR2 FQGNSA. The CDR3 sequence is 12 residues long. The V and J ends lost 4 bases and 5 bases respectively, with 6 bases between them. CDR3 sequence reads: CASSSGDQPQHF. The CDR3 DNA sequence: TGTGCCAGCAGCTCAGGGGATCAGCCCCAGCATTTT.